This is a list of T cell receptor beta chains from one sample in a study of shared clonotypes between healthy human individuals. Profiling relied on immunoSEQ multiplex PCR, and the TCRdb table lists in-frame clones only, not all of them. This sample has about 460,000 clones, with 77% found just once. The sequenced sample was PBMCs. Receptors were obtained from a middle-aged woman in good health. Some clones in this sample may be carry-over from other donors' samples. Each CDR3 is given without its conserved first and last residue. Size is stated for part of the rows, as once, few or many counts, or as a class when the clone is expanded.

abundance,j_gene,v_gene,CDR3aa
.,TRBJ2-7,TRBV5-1,ASSLTGGWEQY
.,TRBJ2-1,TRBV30,AWSVPSLGLAGGIGANEQF
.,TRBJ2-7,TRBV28,ASSLGRTYEQY
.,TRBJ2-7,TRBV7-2,ASSFGTTTHEQY
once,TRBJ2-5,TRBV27,ASSLWASREETQY
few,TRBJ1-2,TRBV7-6,ASSARVGPANYGYT
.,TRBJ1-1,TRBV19,ASSPGLPSSGTEAF
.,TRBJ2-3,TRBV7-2,ASSFQASGISTDTQY
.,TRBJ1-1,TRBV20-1,SAANTEAF
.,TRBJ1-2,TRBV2,ASRLQGISYGYT
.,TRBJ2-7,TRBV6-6,ASSLRLVGYEQY
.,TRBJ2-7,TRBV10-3,AISEISQGADEQY
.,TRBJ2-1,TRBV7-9,ASSWGEGEEF
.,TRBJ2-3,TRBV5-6,ASSLVSTDTQY
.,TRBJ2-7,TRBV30,AWGPGTVIMEQY
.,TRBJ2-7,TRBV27,ASSRRGLPDEQY
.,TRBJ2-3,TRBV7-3,ASSPFGGATDTQY
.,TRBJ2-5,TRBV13,ASSFPDLETQY
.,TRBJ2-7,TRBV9,ASSGLAGGPEEQY
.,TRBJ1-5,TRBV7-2,ASSLAIDRSSNQPQH